The 21 T cell receptor beta chains given below trace back to one sample, sequenced in a study of OX40 agonist ivuxolimab in advanced cancers. The protocol was immunoSEQ multiplex PCR, while the TCRdb copy is restricted to in-frame clones and leaves out a portion. Seen here are about 70,000 clones, 70% to 90% observed once, and the top ten hold 1.1%. Sequencing was performed on CD4+ or CD8+ T cells sorted from blood, taken in a trial of the OX40 agonist ivuxolimab. These receptors came from an adult with an advanced solid tumor such as melanoma, head and neck, liver or kidney cancer.

The genes are TRBV7-8 and TRBJ2-5, with 8 bases that match TRBD2. The CDR3 contains 17 residues. Germline V gene data show CDR1 as SGHVS and CDR2 as FQNEAQ. Trimming at V came to 0 bases and at J to 0 bases, leaving 6 bases not matched to a gene. The CDR3 DNA is TGTGCCAGCAGCTTAGCGTATAGCGGGGCCAACCAAGAGACCCAGTACTTC. Protein sequence: CASSLAYSGANQETQYF.

The V and J genes are TRBV6-5 and TRBJ2-7, with D possibly TRBD1 on 6 matching bases. The V gene lost 4 bases and the J gene lost 1 base, with 17 bases spanning the gap. This CDR3 is built from 16 residues. Germline V lookup: CDR1 MNHEY, CDR2 SVGAGI. CDR3 residues: CASSSPTGFRSYEQYF. CDR3 in DNA: TGTGCCAGCAGTTCCCCTACAGGGTTTAGGTCCTACGAGCAGTACTTC.

The gene calls are TRBV29-1 and TRBJ2-1; possible D gene TRBD1, 6 bases. CDR3 length: 14 amino acids. Germline V lookup: CDR1 SQVTM, CDR2 ANQGSEA. Deletions cut 7 bases from V and 6 bases from J, with 19 bases between. CDR3 nucleotides: TGCAGCGCTGCACCGGACAGAGCGGTCAATGAGCAGTTCTTC. This gives the protein CSAAPDRAVNEQFF.

The chain has TRBV13 and TRBJ2-3; D might be TRBD2 (6 bases). Trimming took 5 bases from V and 4 from J, leaving 10 bases between them. CDR1 is PRHDT, CDR2 FYEKMQ, per germline (reference sequence). The CDR3 spans 13 residues. The CDR3 DNA reads TGTGCCAGCAGCCGGACGGGAGCAGATACGCAGTATTTT. It codes for CASSRTGADTQYF.

This clone was seen a single time. The chain couples TRBV5-4 to TRBJ2-5; the D call may be TRBD1 or TRBD2 (5 bases each). Deletions cut 0 bases from V and 5 bases from J, with 17 bases between. There are 16 residues in the CDR3. Germline V lookup: CDR1 SGHNT, CDR2 YYREEE (reference sequence). The CDR3 loop reads CASSLGPGLGEETQYF. The CDR3 DNA reads TGTGCCAGCAGCTTGGGCCCGGGGCTTGGGGAGGAGACCCAGTACTTC.

This clone has just one count. The chain uses TRBV6-7 and TRBJ2-1; D may correspond to TRBD1 or TRBD2 (5 bases each). TRBV6-7 is an open reading frame, and its role is uncertain. The CDR3 consists of 12 residues. With 6 bases removed from V and 6 bases from J, the gap between germline ends came to 9 bases. CDR3 nucleotide sequence: TGTGCCAGCAGCCTTGGGGGCAATGAGCAGTTCTTC. This translates into CASSLGGNEQFF.

This rearrangement joins TRBV19 to TRBJ2-2, with D perhaps matching TRBD2 (6 bases). Trimming removed 4 bases from V and 2 bases from J, with 14 bases in between. This CDR3 has 16 residues. The germline CDR1 and CDR2 sequences are LNHDA and SQIVND (reference sequence). CDR3 sequence reads: CASSNWGRSNTGELFF. For the CDR3, the DNA is TGTGCCAGTAGTAATTGGGGGAGGAGCAACACCGGGGAGCTGTTTTTT. The complete variable domain, with remaining parts taken from reference TRBV19 and TRBJ2-2, reads DGGITQSPKYLFRKEGQNVTLSCEQNLNHDAMYWYRQDPGQGLRLIYYSQIVNDFQKGDIAEGYSVSREKKESFPLTVTSAQKNPTAFYLCASSNWGRSNTGELFFGEGSRLTVL.

This clone was seen only a few times. V gene TRBV20-1 combines with J gene TRBJ2-2; D is undetermined. Trimming shortened V by 4 bases and J by 4 bases, and 4 bases separated the two germline ends. The CDR3 has 11 residues. Germline V gene sequence: CDR1 DFQATT, CDR2 SNEGSKA (reference sequence). The CDR3 sequence: CSATSTGELFF. The CDR3 nucleotides read TGCAGTGCTACTAGCACCGGGGAGCTGTTTTTT.

This clone was counted a few times. The V and J genes are TRBV7-2 and TRBJ2-3; D is possibly TRBD1 or TRBD2 (5 bases each). Germline assignment: CDR1 SGHTA and CDR2 FQGNSA. V was shortened by 8 bases and J by 0 bases, with 12 bases between the two germline ends. The CDR3 sequence is 14 residues long. CDR3 in amino acids: CASVPRGSTDTQYF. CDR3 DNA: TGTGCCAGCGTGCCCCGGGGCAGCACAGATACGCAGTATTTT.

J is TRBJ1-2 and V is TRBV21-1; the table's D gene call, TRBD1, was not cross checked with the DNA. TRBV21-1 is deemed a pseudogene. CDR3 size: 14 residues. The CDR3 nucleotides read TGTGCCAGCGACTGGACATTATACAGCTATGGCTACACCTTC. This sequence encodes CASDWTLYSYGYTF.

This clone occurred a few times. The V and J genes are TRBV14 and TRBJ2-1; D gene uncertain. Germline-derived CDR1 and CDR2 are SGHDN and FVKESK. The V end was cut by 0 bases, the J end by 2 bases, with 11 bases between. The CDR3 runs 16 residues. The CDR3 loop is CASSQDWNSPYNEQFF. CDR3 coding DNA: TGTGCCAGCAGCCAAGATTGGAATTCCCCCTACAATGAGCAGTTCTTC.

The rearrangement joins TRBV4-2 to TRBJ1-5, with 8 bases lining up with TRBD1. Germline trimming cut 0 bases from V and 6 bases from J; bases unmatched to any gene: 7. CDR1 LGHNA and CDR2 YNFKEQ come from the germline V gene. The CDR3 consists of 16 residues. Here the CDR3 DNA reads TGTGCCAGCAGCCAAGAAGGGAGACAGGGGTTTCAGCCCCAGCATTTT. This gives the protein CASSQEGRQGFQPQHF.

The chain links TRBV7-2 to TRBJ1-2; D is unclear. Per germline, CDR1 SGHTA and CDR2 FQGNSA. V lost 5 bases, J lost 0 bases, and 7 bases lay in between. The CDR3 consists of 13 residues. CDR3 loop: CASSDKTNYGYTF. CDR3 nucleotide sequence: TGTGCCAGCAGCGACAAGACTAACTATGGCTACACCTTC.

The chain joins TRBV2 to TRBJ2-7, with TRBD1 matching over 12 bases. Germline assignment: CDR1 SNHLY and CDR2 FYNNEI. The CDR3 is 14 residues long. Trimming took 6 bases from V and 3 from J; bases not matched to a gene: 3. The CDR3 sequence is CASRGQGANYEQYF. CDR3 nucleotide sequence: TGTGCCAGCAGGGGACAGGGGGCGAACTACGAGCAGTACTTC.

The V and J genes are TRBV7-9 and TRBJ2-7, with a weak D call TRBD1 (6 bases). Trimming left V 1 base short and J 0 bases short, with 7 bases between. CDR3 size: 14 residues. The germline gives CDR1 SEHNR, CDR2 FQNEAQ (reference sequence). The CDR3 region has the DNA TGTGCCAGCAGCTTAGTAGGGGGCTCCTACGAGCAGTACTTC. It is translated as CASSLVGGSYEQYF.

This clone was observed once. The chain couples TRBV5-1 to TRBJ2-3; no clear D gene. This CDR3 region has 14 residues. V was trimmed by 3 bases and J by 3 bases, leaving 11 bases between them. Germline values: CDR1 SGHRS, CDR2 YFSETQ. DNA for the CDR3: TGCGCCAGCAGCTCGCAACTGCTAACAGATACGCAGTATTTT. Translated: CASSSQLLTDTQYF. Supplemented by reference TRBV5-1 and TRBJ2-3, the full variable domain reads KAGVTQTPRYLIKTRGQQVTLSCSPISGHRSVSWYQQTPGQGLQFLFEYFSETQRNKGNFPGRFSGRQFSNSRSEMNVSTLELGDSALYLCASSSQLLTDTQYFGPGTRLTVL.

This rearrangement joins TRBV5-6 to TRBJ1-3; 7 bases line up with TRBD1. V trimming: 0 bases; J trimming: 7 bases; junction bases outside the gene matches: 7. This CDR3 contains 15 residues. The germline V gene encodes CDR1 SGHDT and CDR2 YYEEEE. CDR3 sequence: CASSLATGAANTIYF. CDR3 sequence (DNA): TGTGCCAGCAGCTTGGCTACAGGGGCAGCGAACACCATATATTTT.

The V and J genes are TRBV5-1 and TRBJ1-6, with TRBD1 as a possible D gene (5 bases). In germline, CDR1 is SGHRS, CDR2 YFSETQ. The CDR3 loop spans 14 amino acids. V gave up 1 base and J gave up 10 bases, with 12 bases separating them. The CDR3 loop reads CASSLTGPESPLHF. For the CDR3, the DNA is TGCGCCAGCAGCTTGACAGGCCCCGAATCACCCCTCCACTTT.

The chain carries TRBV11-1 and TRBJ2-7; no definite D call. Germline V gives CDR1 SGHAT, CDR2 FQDESV (reference sequence). Trimming cost V 4 bases and J 4 bases, with 11 bases left between them. This CDR3 contains 13 residues. The CDR3 loop reads CASSSTTEYEQYF. DNA for the CDR3: TGTGCCAGCAGCTCGACAACCGAGTACGAGCAGTACTTC.

This chain uses TRBV15 with TRBJ1-1; the D is unclear. Trimming took off 2 bases at V and 7 bases at J, with 11 bases between the two ends. The CDR3 is made up of 13 amino acids. Germline CDR1 is LNHNV and CDR2 is YYDKDF (reference sequence). The CDR3 DNA reads as TGTGCCACCAGCAGACCGCCTGTGGTTGAAGCTTTCTTT. Translation gives CATSRPPVVEAFF.

V gene TRBV5-6 combines with J gene TRBJ1-6, with D uncertain. The CDR3 covers 13 residues. Germline CDR1 and CDR2: SGHDT and YYEEEE. Trimming stripped 3 bases from V and 6 bases from J, with 7 bases between. The CDR3 DNA reads TGTGCCAGCAGCTCCCGGAGTAATTCACCCCTCCACTTT. Translating it yields CASSSRSNSPLHF.